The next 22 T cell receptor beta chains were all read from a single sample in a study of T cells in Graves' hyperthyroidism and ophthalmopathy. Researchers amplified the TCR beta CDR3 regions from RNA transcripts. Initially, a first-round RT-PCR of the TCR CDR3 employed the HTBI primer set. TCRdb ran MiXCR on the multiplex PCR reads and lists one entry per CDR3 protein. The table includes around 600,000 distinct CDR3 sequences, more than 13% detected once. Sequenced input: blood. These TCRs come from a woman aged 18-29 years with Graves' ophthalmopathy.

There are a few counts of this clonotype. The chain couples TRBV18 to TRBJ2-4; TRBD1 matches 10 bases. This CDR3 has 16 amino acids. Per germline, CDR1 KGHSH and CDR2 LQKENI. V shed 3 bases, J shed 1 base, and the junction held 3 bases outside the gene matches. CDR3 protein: CASSPGQGVAKNIQYF. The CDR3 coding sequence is TGTGCCAGCTCACCCGGACAGGGGGTGGCCAAAAACATTCAGTACTTC.

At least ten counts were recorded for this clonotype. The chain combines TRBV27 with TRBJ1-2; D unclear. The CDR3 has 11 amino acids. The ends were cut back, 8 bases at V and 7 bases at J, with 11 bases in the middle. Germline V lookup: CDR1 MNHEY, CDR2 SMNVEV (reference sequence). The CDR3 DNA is TGTGCCAGCCATTCAGGTAGTGGCTACACCTTC. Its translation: CASHSGSGYTF.

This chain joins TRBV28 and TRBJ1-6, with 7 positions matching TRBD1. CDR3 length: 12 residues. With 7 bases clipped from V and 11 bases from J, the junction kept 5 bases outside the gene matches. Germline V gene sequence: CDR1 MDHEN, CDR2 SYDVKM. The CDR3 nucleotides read TGTGCCAGCACAGGGGGATCAACACCCCTCCACTTT. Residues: CASTGGSTPLHF.

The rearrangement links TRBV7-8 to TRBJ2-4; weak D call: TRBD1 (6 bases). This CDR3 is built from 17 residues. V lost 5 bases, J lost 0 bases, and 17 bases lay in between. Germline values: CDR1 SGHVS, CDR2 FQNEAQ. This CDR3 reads CASSGGQTRIAKNIQYF. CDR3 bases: TGTGCCAGCAGCGGAGGACAGACCCGAATAGCCAAAAACATTCAGTACTTC.

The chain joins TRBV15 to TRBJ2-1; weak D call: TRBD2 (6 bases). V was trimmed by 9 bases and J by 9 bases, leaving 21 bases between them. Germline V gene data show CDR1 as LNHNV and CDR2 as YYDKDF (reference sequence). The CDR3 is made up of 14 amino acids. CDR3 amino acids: CATGEVGLLGEQFF. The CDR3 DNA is TGTGCCACTGGGGAGGTGGGACTTCTCGGTGAGCAGTTCTTC. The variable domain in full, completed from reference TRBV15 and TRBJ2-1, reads DAMVIQNPRYQVTQFGKPVTLSCSQTLNHNVMYWYQQKSSQAPKLLFHYYDKDFNNEADTPDNFQSRRPNTSFCFLDIRSPGLGDTAMYLCATGEVGLLGEQFFGPGTRLTVL.

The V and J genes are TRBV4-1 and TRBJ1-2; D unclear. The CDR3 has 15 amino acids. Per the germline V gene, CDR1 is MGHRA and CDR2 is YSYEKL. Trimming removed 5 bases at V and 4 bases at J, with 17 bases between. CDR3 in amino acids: CASSSRGTRGYGYTF. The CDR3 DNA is TGCGCCAGCAGCTCGAGAGGAACCCGCGGCTATGGCTACACCTTC.

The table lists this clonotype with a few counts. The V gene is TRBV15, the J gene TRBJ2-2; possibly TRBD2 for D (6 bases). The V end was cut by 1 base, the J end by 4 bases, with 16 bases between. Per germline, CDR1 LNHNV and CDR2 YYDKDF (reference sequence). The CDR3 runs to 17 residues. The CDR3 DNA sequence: TGTGCCACCAGCAGAGCGTGGGGGGAGGCTGGCACCGGGGAGCTGTTTTTT. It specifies CATSRAWGEAGTGELFF.

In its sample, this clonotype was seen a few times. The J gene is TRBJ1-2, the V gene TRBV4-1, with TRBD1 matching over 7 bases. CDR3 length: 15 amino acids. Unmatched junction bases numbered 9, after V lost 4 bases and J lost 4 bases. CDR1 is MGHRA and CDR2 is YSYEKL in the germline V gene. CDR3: CASSPQTGAGYGYTF. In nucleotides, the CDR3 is TGCGCCAGCAGCCCACAAACAGGGGCTGGCTATGGCTACACCTTC.

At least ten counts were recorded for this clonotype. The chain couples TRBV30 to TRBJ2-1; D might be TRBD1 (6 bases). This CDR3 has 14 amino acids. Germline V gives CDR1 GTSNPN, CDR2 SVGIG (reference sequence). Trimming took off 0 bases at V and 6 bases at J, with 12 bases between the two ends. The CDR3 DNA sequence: TGTGCCTGGAGTGTAGGGGGAATGGGCAATGAGCAGTTCTTC. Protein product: CAWSVGGMGNEQFF.

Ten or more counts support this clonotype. As DNA, the CDR3 is TGTGCCAGCAGCCCGAGACAACAGGGCATTTATGAAAAACTGTTTTTT. Encoded protein: CASSPRQQGIYEKLFF. The gene calls are TRBV7-2 and TRBJ1-4; tentatively, D is TRBD1 (6 bases). The V end was cut by 5 bases, the J end by 6 bases, with 19 bases between. Germline V gives CDR1 SGHTA, CDR2 FQGNSA. This CDR3 has 16 residues.

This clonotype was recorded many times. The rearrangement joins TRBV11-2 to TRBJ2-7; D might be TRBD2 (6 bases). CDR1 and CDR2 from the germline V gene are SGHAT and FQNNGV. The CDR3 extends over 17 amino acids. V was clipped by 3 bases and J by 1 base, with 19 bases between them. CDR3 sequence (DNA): TGTGCCAGCAGCTTGGGGTGGTTAATTGGGACTTCCTACGAGCAGTACTTC. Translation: CASSLGWLIGTSYEQYF.

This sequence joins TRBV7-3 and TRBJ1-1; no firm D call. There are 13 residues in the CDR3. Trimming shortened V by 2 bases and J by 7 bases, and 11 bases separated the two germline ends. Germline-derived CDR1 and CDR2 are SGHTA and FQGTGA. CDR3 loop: CASSLGPFDEAFF. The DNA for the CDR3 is TGTGCCAGCAGCTTAGGACCGTTTGATGAAGCTTTCTTT.

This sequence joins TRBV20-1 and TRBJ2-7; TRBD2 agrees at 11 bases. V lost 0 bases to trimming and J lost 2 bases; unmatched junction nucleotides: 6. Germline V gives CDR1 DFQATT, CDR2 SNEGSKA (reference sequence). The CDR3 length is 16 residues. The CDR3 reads CSARDSLAGDPYEQYF. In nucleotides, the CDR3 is TGCAGTGCTAGAGACTCACTAGCGGGAGACCCCTACGAGCAGTACTTC.

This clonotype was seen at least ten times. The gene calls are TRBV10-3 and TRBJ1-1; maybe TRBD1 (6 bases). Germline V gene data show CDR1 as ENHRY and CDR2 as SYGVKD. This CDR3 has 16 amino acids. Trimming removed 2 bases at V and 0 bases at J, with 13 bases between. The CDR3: CAISETGYPMNTEAFF. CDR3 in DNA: TGTGCCATCAGTGAGACAGGGTATCCTATGAACACTGAAGCTTTCTTT.

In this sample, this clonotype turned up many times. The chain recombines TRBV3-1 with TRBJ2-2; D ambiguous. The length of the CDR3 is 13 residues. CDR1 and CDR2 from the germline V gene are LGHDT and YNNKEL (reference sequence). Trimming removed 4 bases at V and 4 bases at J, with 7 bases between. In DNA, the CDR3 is TGTGCCAGCAGCCCGCTCCTCACCGGGGAGCTGTTTTTT. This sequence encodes CASSPLLTGELFF.

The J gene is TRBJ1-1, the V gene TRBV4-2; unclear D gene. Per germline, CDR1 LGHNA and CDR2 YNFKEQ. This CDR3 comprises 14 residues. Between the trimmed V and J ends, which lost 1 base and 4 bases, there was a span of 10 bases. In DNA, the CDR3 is TGTGCCAGCAGCCAAGGGGTGAGTTCCACTGAAGCTTTCTTT. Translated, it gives CASSQGVSSTEAFF.

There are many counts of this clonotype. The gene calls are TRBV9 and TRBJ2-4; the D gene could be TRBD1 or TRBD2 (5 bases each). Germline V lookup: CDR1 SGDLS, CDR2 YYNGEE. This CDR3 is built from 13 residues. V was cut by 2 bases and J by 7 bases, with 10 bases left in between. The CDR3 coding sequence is TGTGCCAGCAGCGTTGTAGGGGACAACATTCAGTACTTC. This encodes CASSVVGDNIQYF.

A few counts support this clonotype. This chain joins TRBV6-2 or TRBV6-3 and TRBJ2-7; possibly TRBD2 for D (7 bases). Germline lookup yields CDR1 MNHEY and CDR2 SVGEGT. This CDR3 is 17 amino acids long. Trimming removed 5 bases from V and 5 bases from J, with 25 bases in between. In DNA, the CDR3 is TGTGCCAGCAGTACCAGGGGCGGGAGTTCGCTGGTAGACGAGCAGTACTTC. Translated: CASSTRGGSSLVDEQYF.

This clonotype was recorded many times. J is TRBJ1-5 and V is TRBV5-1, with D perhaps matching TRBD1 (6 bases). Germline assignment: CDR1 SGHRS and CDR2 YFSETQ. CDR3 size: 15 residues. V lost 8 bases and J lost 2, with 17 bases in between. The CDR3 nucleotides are TGCGCCAGTAGTAACTCAGGGGCCGGCAATCAGCCCCAGCATTTT. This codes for CASSNSGAGNQPQHF.

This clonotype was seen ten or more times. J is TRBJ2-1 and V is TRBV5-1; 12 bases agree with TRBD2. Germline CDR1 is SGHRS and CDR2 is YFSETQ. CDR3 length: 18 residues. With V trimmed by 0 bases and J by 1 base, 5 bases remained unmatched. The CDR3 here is CASSLGLGLAGSYNEQFF. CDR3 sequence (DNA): TGCGCCAGCAGCTTGGGCCTGGGACTAGCGGGTTCCTACAATGAGCAGTTCTTC.

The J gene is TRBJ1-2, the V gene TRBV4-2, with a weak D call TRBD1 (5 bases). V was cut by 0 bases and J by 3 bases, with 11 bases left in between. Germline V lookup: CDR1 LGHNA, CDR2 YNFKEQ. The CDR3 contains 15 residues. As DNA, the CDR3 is TGTGCCAGCAGCCAAGAGGCAGGGATCGACTATGGCTACACCTTC. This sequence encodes CASSQEAGIDYGYTF.

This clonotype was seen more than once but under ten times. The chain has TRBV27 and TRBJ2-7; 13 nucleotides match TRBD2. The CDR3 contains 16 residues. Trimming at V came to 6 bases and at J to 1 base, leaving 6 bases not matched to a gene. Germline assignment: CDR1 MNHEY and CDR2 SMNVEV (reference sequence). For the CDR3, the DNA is TGTGCCAGCAGCATAGGGGGACTAGCGGGATCCTACGAGCAGTACTTC. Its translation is CASSIGGLAGSYEQYF.